This is a list of T cell receptor beta chains from one sample in a study of radiotherapy plus CTLA-4 blockade in lung cancer. The data were produced by immunoSEQ multiplex PCR, yet TCRdb's version contains in-frame clones alone and is incomplete. This sample has about 87,000 clones, with approximately 86% found just once. Sequencing was performed on peripheral blood, taken from a patient treated with radiotherapy plus ipilimumab. These receptors came from a human donor with non-small cell lung cancer that progressed on radiotherapy plus ipilimumab. Each CDR3 is given with its conserved first and last residue. Each record gives: CDR3 protein, CDR3 DNA, D gene, V gene, clone size, J gene. A D gene is named only where the DNA matches it firmly. Only part of the rows carry a size: once, few, many, or a class if the clone is expanded.

cdr3_aa: CASSPSAGQRPFLAKNIQYF
cdr3_nt: TGTGCCAGCAGCCCTTCCGCGGGACAGAGACCATTCCTAGCCAAAAACATTCAGTACTTC
d_call: .
v_call: TRBV14
clone_size: .
j_call: TRBJ2-4

cdr3_aa: CASSLREGALYEQYF
cdr3_nt: TGTGCCAGCAGCCTCCGGGAGGGGGCTTTGTACGAGCAGTACTTC
d_call: .
v_call: TRBV9
clone_size: .
j_call: TRBJ2-7

cdr3_aa: CASSIADRVIFSGNTIYF
cdr3_nt: TGTGCCAGTAGTATAGCGGACAGGGTGATTTTCTCTGGAAACACCATATATTTT
d_call: TRBD1
v_call: TRBV19
clone_size: .
j_call: TRBJ1-3

cdr3_aa: CASSGLRDRGGELFF
cdr3_nt: TGTGCCAGCAGCGGCCTCCGGGACAGGGGAGGGGAGCTGTTTTTT
d_call: TRBD1
v_call: TRBV7-2
clone_size: .
j_call: TRBJ2-2

cdr3_aa: CASSLGLSDIQYF
cdr3_nt: TGTGCCAGCAGCTTAGGGCTTTCGGACATTCAGTACTTC
d_call: .
v_call: TRBV7-6
clone_size: .
j_call: TRBJ2-4

cdr3_aa: CASSLVNPGTSGEQYF
cdr3_nt: TGTGCCAGCAGCTTAGTAAACCCCGGGACTAGCGGCGAGCAGTACTTC
d_call: TRBD2
v_call: TRBV7-2
clone_size: .
j_call: TRBJ2-7

cdr3_aa: CASSLRLAGGTDTQYF
cdr3_nt: TGTGCCAGCAGCTTGCGCCTAGCGGGGGGCACAGATACGCAGTATTTT
d_call: TRBD2
v_call: TRBV5-4
clone_size: few
j_call: TRBJ2-3

cdr3_aa: CASSEPRPGLASGTEQFF
cdr3_nt: TGTGCCAGCAGTGAACCGAGGCCGGGACTAGCTTCTGGTACGGAGCAGTTCTTC
d_call: TRBD2
v_call: TRBV2
clone_size: .
j_call: TRBJ2-1

cdr3_aa: CASSVGTGTEQYF
cdr3_nt: TGTGCCAGCAGCGTCGGGACAGGGACCGAGCAGTACTTC
d_call: TRBD1
v_call: TRBV5-4
clone_size: .
j_call: TRBJ2-7

cdr3_aa: CASSLGWREARTDTQYF
cdr3_nt: TGTGCCAGCAGCTTAGGGTGGCGGGAGGCCCGCACAGATACGCAGTATTTT
d_call: TRBD2
v_call: TRBV7-2
clone_size: once
j_call: TRBJ2-3

cdr3_aa: CASNPGGPTEAFF
cdr3_nt: TGTGCCAGTAACCCGGGGGGGCCCACTGAAGCTTTCTTT
d_call: .
v_call: TRBV19
clone_size: .
j_call: TRBJ1-1

cdr3_aa: CASSFSTGTGLYTQYF
cdr3_nt: TGTGCCAGCAGCTTTTCGACCGGGACAGGGCTTTATACGCAGTATTTT
d_call: TRBD1
v_call: TRBV11-3
clone_size: few
j_call: TRBJ2-3

cdr3_aa: CAISGGDYGYTF
cdr3_nt: TGTGCCATCAGCGGTGGGGACTATGGCTACACCTTC
d_call: .
v_call: TRBV10-3
clone_size: .
j_call: TRBJ1-2

cdr3_aa: CASSGGQPNQPQHF
cdr3_nt: TGCGCCAGCAGCGGGGGACAGCCAAATCAGCCCCAGCATTTT
d_call: TRBD1
v_call: TRBV5-1
clone_size: few
j_call: TRBJ1-5

cdr3_aa: CASSSIAGGRTDTQYF
cdr3_nt: TGTGCCAGCAGCTCGATAGCGGGGGGGCGTACAGATACGCAGTATTTT
d_call: TRBD2
v_call: TRBV5-4
clone_size: few
j_call: TRBJ2-3

cdr3_aa: CASSSDRSGQPQHF
cdr3_nt: TGTGCCAGCAGCTCGGACAGGTCGGGGCAGCCCCAGCATTTT
d_call: TRBD1
v_call: TRBV5-6
clone_size: .
j_call: TRBJ1-5

cdr3_aa: CASSPQRGGGNTQYF
cdr3_nt: TGTGCCAGCAGTCCCCAGCGGGGGGGTGGAAATACGCAGTATTTT
d_call: TRBD2
v_call: TRBV6-5
clone_size: .
j_call: TRBJ2-3

cdr3_aa: CASSPIPGRGELFF
cdr3_nt: TGTGCCAGCAGCCCCATACCAGGGAGAGGGGAGCTGTTTTTT
d_call: .
v_call: TRBV7-2
clone_size: once
j_call: TRBJ2-2

cdr3_aa: CASSRRGTSATNEKLFF
cdr3_nt: TGTGCCAGCAGTCGCCGAGGGACGTCTGCAACTAATGAAAAACTGTTTTTT
d_call: .
v_call: TRBV27
clone_size: .
j_call: TRBJ1-4

cdr3_aa: CASSLSRGQTSPLHF
cdr3_nt: TGTGCCAGCAGTTTATCCCGCGGACAGACATCACCCCTCCACTTT
d_call: .
v_call: TRBV28
clone_size: .
j_call: TRBJ1-6

cdr3_aa: CASSSGQGGEQYF
cdr3_nt: TGTGCCAGCAGCTCCGGACAGGGCGGCGAGCAGTACTTC
d_call: TRBD1
v_call: TRBV28
clone_size: few
j_call: TRBJ2-7

cdr3_aa: CASRTGSEQYF
cdr3_nt: TGTGCCAGCAGGACAGGGAGTGAGCAGTACTTC
d_call: TRBD1
v_call: TRBV6-1
clone_size: .
j_call: TRBJ2-7